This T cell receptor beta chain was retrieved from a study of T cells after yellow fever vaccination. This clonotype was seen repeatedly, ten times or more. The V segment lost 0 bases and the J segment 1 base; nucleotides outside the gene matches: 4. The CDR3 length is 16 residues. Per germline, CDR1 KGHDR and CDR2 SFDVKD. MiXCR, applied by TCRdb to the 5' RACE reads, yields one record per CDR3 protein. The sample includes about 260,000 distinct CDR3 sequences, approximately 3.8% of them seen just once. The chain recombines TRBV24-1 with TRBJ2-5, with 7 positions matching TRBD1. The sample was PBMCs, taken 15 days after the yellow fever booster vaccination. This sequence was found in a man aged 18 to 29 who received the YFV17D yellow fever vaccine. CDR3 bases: TGTGCCACCAGTGATTTGTTCCGGGACAGCCAAGAGACCCAGTACTTC. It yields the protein CATSDLFRDSQETQYF.